One and the same sample provided the 20 T cell receptor beta chains below, sequenced in a study of Ad26.COV2.S vaccination and SARS-CoV-2 variants. Repertoires were generated with immunoSEQ multiplex PCR, while TCRdb's copy carries only in-frame clones and drops some. The sample holds 410,000 or so clones, about nine tenths seen once. Treatment specified: around 19 received Ad26.COV2.S at low or high dose, single or two shots; about five received placebo; per-sample allocation not given. Collection of the samples took place on day 63 after the first injection of vaccine or placebo. Material: peripheral blood, obtained in a trial of Ad26.COV2.S vaccine versus placebo. These receptors came from a person between 18 and 59 years old who received the Ad26.COV2.S COVID-19 vaccine or a placebo.

This clone was observed a handful of times. CDR3 DNA: TGTGCCAGCAGTTTCCTTGGTGGGGAATACACTGAAGCTTTCTTT. Its protein product is CASSFLGGEYTEAFF. The V and J genes are TRBV27 and TRBJ1-1; D is unclear. The CDR3 contains 15 residues. Germline V gene data show CDR1 as MNHEY and CDR2 as SMNVEV (reference sequence). V was shortened by 3 bases and J by 3 bases, with 14 bases between the two germline ends.

About this clone itself: In the same sample, other DNA sequences code for this CDR3. The chain recombines TRBV19 with TRBJ2-3; 9 positions agree with TRBD2. In germline, CDR1 is LNHDA, CDR2 SQIVND (reference sequence). V was clipped by 10 bases and J by 1 base; unmatched bases: 3. This CDR3 is built from 13 residues. As DNA, the CDR3 is TGTGCCACCAGACTAGCGGGCACAGATACGCAGTATTTT. As protein: CATRLAGTDTQYF. The full variable domain, with the rest looked up from reference TRBV19 and TRBJ2-3, is DGGITQSPKYLFRKEGQNVTLSCEQNLNHDAMYWYRQDPGQGLRLIYYSQIVNDFQKGDIAEGYSVSREKKESFPLTVTSAQKNPTAFYLCATRLAGTDTQYFGPGTRLTVL.

This clone was counted a few times. This chain uses TRBV18 with TRBJ1-3; D possibly corresponds to TRBD1 (5 bases). The CDR3 extends over 13 amino acids. CDR1 and CDR2 from the germline V gene are KGHSH and LQKENI. The V end lost 6 bases, the J end lost 4 bases, and 10 bases lay between the germline ends. The CDR3 DNA reads as TGTGCCAGCTCGGCAGGGTCCGGAAACACCATATATTTT. Translated, it gives CASSAGSGNTIYF. Using reference TRBV18 and TRBJ1-3 for the parts outside the CDR3, the full variable domain is NAGVMQNPRHLVRRRGQEARLRCSPMKGHSHVYWYRQLPEEGLKFMVYLQKENIIDESGMPKERFSAEFPKEGPSILRIQQVVRGDSAAYFCASSAGSGNTIYFGEGSWLTVV.

The chain uses TRBV7-9 and TRBJ2-5; 7 bases are a match to TRBD2. V was pared by 5 bases and J by 2 bases, with 11 bases of the junction left unmatched. The germline V gene encodes CDR1 SEHNR and CDR2 FQNEAQ (reference sequence). This CDR3 region has 16 residues. CDR3 nucleotide sequence: TGTGCCAGCAGCCAGTGGTTGCGGGAGTGGCAAGAGACCCAGTACTTC. It codes for CASSQWLREWQETQYF.

The chain uses TRBV28 and TRBJ2-7; 11 positions match TRBD1. The V and J ends lost 4 bases and 2 bases, in that order; junction bases with no gene match: 4. Germline-derived CDR1 and CDR2 are MDHEN and SYDVKM. This CDR3 has 15 residues. CDR3: CASSSGQGVPYEQYF. CDR3 DNA sequence: TGTGCCAGCAGTTCGGGACAGGGGGTCCCCTACGAGCAGTACTTC.

V and J are TRBV5-6 and TRBJ2-1, with D possibly being TRBD2 (6 bases). V lost 2 bases and J 2 bases, leaving 11 bases between the germline ends. The CDR3 consists of 15 residues. Germline V gene sequence: CDR1 SGHDT, CDR2 YYEEEE. CDR3 nucleotides: TGTGCCAGCAGCTTAAGCGGGTCCCCCTACAATGAGCAGTTCTTC. Its translation: CASSLSGSPYNEQFF.

The chain recombines TRBV9 with TRBJ2-2, with TRBD2 matching 10 bases. Germline loops: CDR1 SGDLS, CDR2 YYNGEE. The junction had 8 bases not matched to a gene; V was cut back by 4 bases and J by 2 bases. The CDR3 sequence is 17 residues long. This CDR3 is CASSPSGLAANTGELFF. The CDR3 bases are TGTGCCAGCAGCCCAAGTGGACTAGCGGCCAACACCGGGGAGCTGTTTTTT.

The chain links TRBV10-2 to TRBJ1-2, with TRBD1 matching 8 bases. V shed 4 bases and J 0 bases; nucleotides not matched to a gene: 4. In germline, CDR1 is WSHSY, CDR2 SAAADI. The CDR3 has 15 amino acids. Here the CDR3 reads CASSARTGSNYGYTF. For the CDR3, the DNA is TGCGCCAGCAGTGCAAGGACAGGGTCTAACTATGGCTACACCTTC.

The chain couples TRBV5-1 to TRBJ2-2; D remains unclear. The CDR3 length is 14 residues. V lost 4 bases and J 6 bases, leaving 13 bases between the germline ends. Germline V gene lookup returns CDR1 SGHRS and CDR2 YFSETQ. The CDR3 DNA follows: TGCGCCAGCAGCCCCGACCCCCCACCCGGGGAGCTGTTTTTT. It is translated as CASSPDPPPGELFF.

The chain carries TRBV7-6 and TRBJ2-1; perhaps TRBD1 as D (6 bases). The CDR3 runs 14 residues. Trimming pared 0 bases from V and 3 bases from J, leaving 6 bases between. Germline assignment: CDR1 SGHVS and CDR2 FNYEAQ. CDR3 amino acids: CASSLADSYNEQFF. In nucleotides, the CDR3 is TGTGCCAGCAGCTTAGCGGACAGCTACAATGAGCAGTTCTTC.

This chain connects TRBV5-8 to TRBJ2-1, with TRBD2 identical over 9 bases. CDR1 is SGHTS, CDR2 YDEGEE, per germline. This CDR3 has 15 amino acids. Trimming removed 4 bases from V and 10 bases from J; junction bases left unmatched: 12. The CDR3 DNA reads as TGTGCCAGCAGCCCTGGGACTAGCCCCCTCGGAGAGCAGTTCTTC. Its translation is CASSPGTSPLGEQFF.

The chain recombines TRBV6-2 or TRBV6-3 with TRBJ2-1; D remains ambiguous. V shed 4 bases and J shed 4 bases, with 8 bases lying between them. CDR3 length: 13 amino acids. Germline loops: CDR1 MNHEY, CDR2 SVGEGT. In nucleotides, the CDR3 is TGTGCCAGCAGTTCCGACACGTACAATGAGCAGTTCTTC. Translating gives CASSSDTYNEQFF.

The V and J genes are TRBV30 and TRBJ1-5; 8 bases match TRBD1. CDR1 and CDR2 (germline): GTSNPN, SVGIG (reference sequence). V shed 4 bases and J 5 bases; nucleotides not matched to a gene: 4. This CDR3 spans 13 amino acids. The CDR3 loop reads CAWNTDRDQPQHF. The CDR3 bases are TGTGCCTGGAATACGGACAGGGATCAGCCCCAGCATTTT.

By share, this clone counts as medium-sized (0.01 to 0.1%). The chain links TRBV4-3 to TRBJ1-1; 9 bases are a match to TRBD1. The CDR3 runs 18 residues. After removal of 7 bases from V and 3 bases from J, the junction contained 18 bases not matched to a gene. CDR1 and CDR2 from the germline V gene are LGHNA and YSLEER. In DNA form, the CDR3 reads TGCGCCAGCACCAAAAGGGGGGACAGGGAGGGGTGGTACACTGAAGCTTTCTTT. It codes for CASTKRGDREGWYTEAFF.

The rearrangement joins TRBV5-1 to TRBJ2-7, with D possibly TRBD1 on 6 matching bases. V dropped 2 bases and J dropped 2 bases, with 11 bases sitting between them. Germline V gene sequence: CDR1 SGHRS, CDR2 YFSETQ. The CDR3 runs 14 residues. The DNA of the CDR3 is TGCGCCAGCAGCTTCCGGGACATACCCTACGAGCAGTACTTC. This sequence encodes CASSFRDIPYEQYF.

This sequence joins TRBV3-1 (or the pseudogene TRBV3-2) and TRBJ2-2, with TRBD1 as a possible D gene (6 bases). The V end was cut by 4 bases, the J end by 6 bases, with 15 bases between. Looked up from germline, CDR1 is LGHDT and CDR2 is YNNKEL (reference sequence). CDR3 length equals 15 residues. The CDR3 sequence: CASSRIPRGPGELFF. The CDR3 DNA follows: TGTGCCAGCAGCCGTATTCCCAGGGGCCCCGGGGAGCTGTTTTTT.

The chain links TRBV11-2 to TRBJ2-6; perhaps TRBD2 as D (6 bases). The V end lost 1 base, the J end lost 0 bases, and 16 bases lay between the germline ends. Germline-derived CDR1 and CDR2 are SGHAT and FQNNGV. There are 19 residues in the CDR3. The CDR3 nucleotides read TGTGCCAGCAGCTTAGGGTGGGGGACTTTTTCCTCTGGGGCCAACGTCCTGACTTTC. Amino acid sequence: CASSLGWGTFSSGANVLTF.

This rearrangement joins TRBV24-1 to TRBJ2-1; the match to TRBD1 covers 7 bases. The CDR3 covers 13 residues. Germline CDR1 and CDR2: KGHDR and SFDVKD. J gave up 3 bases and V 9 bases, and 4 bases lay outside the gene matches. CDR3 in DNA: TGTGCCACCGGGTCAGGGGGCTACAATGAGCAGTTCTTC. It yields the protein CATGSGGYNEQFF.

This clone has just one count. This chain's CDR3 is CASSPRLGRTPLHF. The CDR3 coding sequence is TGTGCCAGCAGCCCACGCCTAGGACGAACACCCCTCCACTTT. The chain employs TRBV5-6 and TRBJ1-6; D call uncertain. Germline CDR1 SGHDT, CDR2 YYEEEE. Deletions cut 4 bases from V and 11 bases from J, with 16 bases between. This CDR3 comprises 14 residues.

V usage is TRBV6-2 or TRBV6-3 and J usage is TRBJ2-2; D remains unclear. The CDR3 is 16 amino acids. Germline V gives CDR1 MNHEY, CDR2 SVGEGT. V lost 2 bases and J 2 bases, leaving 12 bases between the germline ends. CDR3 bases: TGTGCCAGCAGTTACGATTTCCAGGACAACACCGGGGAGCTGTTTTTT. Its protein is CASSYDFQDNTGELFF.